This T cell receptor (beta chain) was sequenced during a study of beta chain features in type 1 diabetes. This clone was found a few times. Its antigen remains unknown. Study-wide results and caveats: Among all four CD4+ subsets, Type 1 diabetes patients had TCRB CDR3s that were moderately but significantly shorter. Shorter templates might be favored by PCR, equally in patients and controls.

A single heparinised blood sample, averaging approximately 110 mL, was obtained per donor. Markers CD45RO/CCR7/CD25/CD127/CD95/CD27 served to sort CD4+ naive, central memory, regulatory and stem cell-like memory cells. Sequenced material consisted of expressed TCRB transcripts (all of the isolated RNA was reverse transcribed). Naive, central memory and regulatory T cell samples came to a mean of approximately 3.3 million reads. Assay: immunoSEQ multiplex PCR; the TCRdb copy retains only in-frame clones and omits some. Of around 140,000 clones in the sample, 9% were seen once. This CDR3 region has 13 residues. V lost 6 bases to trimming and J lost 8 bases; unmatched junction nucleotides: 5. CDR1 and CDR2 from the germline V gene are MDHEN and SYDVKM.

The TCR originated in a man under 40 with type 1 diabetes. Input material: central memory CD4+ T cells from blood. The chain recombines TRBV28 with TRBJ2-1; 9 nucleotides line up with TRBD1. The CDR3 DNA follows: TGTGCCAGCAGCCTGGACAGGGGCGATGAGCAGTTCTTC. Its protein product is CASSLDRGDEQFF.